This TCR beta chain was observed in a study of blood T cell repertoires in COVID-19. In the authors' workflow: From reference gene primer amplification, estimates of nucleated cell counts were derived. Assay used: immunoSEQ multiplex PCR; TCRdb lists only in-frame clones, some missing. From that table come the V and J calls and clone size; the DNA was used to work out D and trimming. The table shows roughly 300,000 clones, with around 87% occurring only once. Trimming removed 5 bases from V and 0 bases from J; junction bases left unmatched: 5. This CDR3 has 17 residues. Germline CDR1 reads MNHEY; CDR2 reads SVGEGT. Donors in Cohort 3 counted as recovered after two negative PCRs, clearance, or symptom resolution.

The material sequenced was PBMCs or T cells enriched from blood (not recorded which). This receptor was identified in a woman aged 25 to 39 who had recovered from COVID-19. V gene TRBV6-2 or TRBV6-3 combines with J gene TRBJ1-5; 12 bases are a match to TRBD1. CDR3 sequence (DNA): TGTGCCAGCAGTGGGACAGGGGGCTTTTATAGCAATCAGCCCCAGCATTTT. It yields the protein CASSGTGGFYSNQPQHF.